This T cell receptor (beta chain) was identified in a study of graft-versus-host responses after intestinal transplantation. This CDR3 is built from 14 residues. Per the germline V gene, CDR1 is SGHNT and CDR2 is YENEEA. Trimming removed 4 bases from V and 2 bases from J, with 11 bases in between. Sequencing used immunoSEQ multiplex PCR; TCRdb keeps in-frame clones, though not all of them. The table includes about 25,000 clones, roughly four fifths detected once. As concerns this clone: Its specificity is unknown.

This sequence joins TRBV11-3 and TRBJ2-5; D is uncertain. This TCR was recovered from a human donor who was the organ donor for an intestinal transplant. The specimen was unstimulated CD8+ T cells sorted from spleen or lymph node cells, collected before transplant. This CDR3 is CASSSWQSQETQYF. The CDR3 region has the DNA TGTGCCAGCAGCTCCTGGCAGTCGCAAGAGACCCAGTACTTC.